Included here is one TCR beta chain sequence, with context. Its matching antigen is unknown. The CDR3 spans 12 residues. CDR1 and CDR2 (germline): MNHNS, SASEGT. The V end was cut by 6 bases, the J end by 6 bases, with 8 bases between. Anyone with autoimmune disease history or systemic immunosuppression was excluded. The data originate from a study of OX40 agonist ivuxolimab in advanced cancers. Study context: Patients receiving dose escalation had hepatocellular carcinoma, melanoma, renal cell or head and neck cancer.

Study-wide points: On average, CD8+ T cells showed a greater number of expanded clones than CD4+. A proportion of nonresponders additionally exhibited low normalized T-cell clonal expansion.

The assay was immunoSEQ multiplex PCR, and TCRdb's table has in-frame clones only and misses some. This table has around 65,000 clones, around four fifths appearing once. This sequence originates from an adult with an advanced solid tumor such as melanoma, head and neck, liver or kidney cancer. The rearrangement links TRBV6-1 to TRBJ2-2; no definite D call. The sequenced sample was CD4+ or CD8+ T cells sorted from blood, obtained in a trial of the OX40 agonist ivuxolimab. CDR3 loop: CASSDPPGELFF. Here the CDR3 DNA reads TGTGCCAGCAGCGACCCCCCCGGGGAGCTGTTTTTT.